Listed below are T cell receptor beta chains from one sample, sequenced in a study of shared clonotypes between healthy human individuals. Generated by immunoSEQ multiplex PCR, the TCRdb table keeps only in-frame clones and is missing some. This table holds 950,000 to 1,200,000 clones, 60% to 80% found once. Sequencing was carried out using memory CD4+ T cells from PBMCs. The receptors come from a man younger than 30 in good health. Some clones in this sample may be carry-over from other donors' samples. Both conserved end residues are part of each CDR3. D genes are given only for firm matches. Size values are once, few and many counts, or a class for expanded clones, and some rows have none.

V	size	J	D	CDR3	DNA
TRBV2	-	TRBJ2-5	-	CASSAAFGGETQYF	TGTGCCAGCAGTGCTGCGTTTGGTGGAGAGACCCAGTACTTC
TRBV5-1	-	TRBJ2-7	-	CASKYEVGGSYEQYF	TGCGCCAGCAAATATGAGGTGGGGGGCAGCTACGAGCAGTACTTC
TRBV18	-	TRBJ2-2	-	CASSPGQLGTGELFF	TGTGCCAGCTCACCCGGACAGCTCGGTACCGGGGAGCTGTTTTTT
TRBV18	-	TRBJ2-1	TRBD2	CASSPRGGSNSYNEQFF	TGTGCCAGCTCACCCCGGGGCGGGAGTAACTCCTACAATGAGCAGTTCTTC
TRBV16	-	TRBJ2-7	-	CASSQSIYHEQYF	TGTGCCAGCAGCCAATCGATTTACCACGAGCAGTACTTC
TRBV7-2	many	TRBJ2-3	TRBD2	CASSFSGTSGSRDTQYF	TGTGCCAGCAGCTTCTCAGGGACTAGCGGGTCGAGGGATACGCAGTATTTT
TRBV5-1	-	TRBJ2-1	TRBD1	CASRWTGGYEQFF	TGCGCCAGCAGATGGACAGGGGGCTATGAGCAGTTCTTC
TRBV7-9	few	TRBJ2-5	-	CASSPTGTRQETQYF	TGTGCCAGCAGTCCTACCGGGACTCGGCAAGAGACCCAGTACTTC
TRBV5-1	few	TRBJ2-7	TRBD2	CASSLGTGRAREQYF	TGCGCCAGCAGCTTGGGAACCGGGAGGGCCAGGGAGCAGTACTTC
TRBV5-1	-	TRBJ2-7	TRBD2	CASTLGPLAGDTPYEQYF	TGCGCCAGCACCCTGGGTCCTCTAGCGGGAGATACCCCCTACGAGCAGTACTTC
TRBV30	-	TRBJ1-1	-	CAWSPANTEAFF	TGTGCCTGGAGTCCAGCGAACACTGAAGCTTTCTTT
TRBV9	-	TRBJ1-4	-	CASSVAGHGPTNEKLFF	TGTGCCAGCAGCGTAGCCGGGCACGGCCCAACTAATGAAAAACTGTTTTTT
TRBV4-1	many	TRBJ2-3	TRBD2	CASSRTGGGRKGDTQYF	TGCGCCAGCAGCCGAACCGGCGGGGGGCGCAAGGGAGATACGCAGTATTTT
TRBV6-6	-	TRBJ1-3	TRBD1	CASRKGASGNTIYF	TGTGCCAGCAGAAAGGGGGCGAGTGGAAACACCATATATTTT
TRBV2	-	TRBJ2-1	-	CASSVELLPYNEQFF	TGTGCCAGCAGTGTTGAGCTCCTACCCTACAATGAGCAGTTCTTC
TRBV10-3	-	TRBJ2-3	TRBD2	CAAKGLAASTDTQYF	TGTGCCGCAAAAGGACTAGCGGCTAGCACAGATACGCAGTATTTT
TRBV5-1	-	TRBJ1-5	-	CASSLGAFQPQHF	TGCGCCAGCAGCTTGGGCGCATTCCAGCCCCAGCATTTT
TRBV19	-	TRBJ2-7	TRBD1	CASSIDLGRGPYEQYF	TGTGCCAGTAGTATAGATCTCGGCAGGGGGCCCTACGAGCAGTACTTC
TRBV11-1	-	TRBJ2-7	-	CASSLLWASYEQYF	TGTGCCAGCAGCCTTCTTTGGGCCTCCTACGAGCAGTACTTC
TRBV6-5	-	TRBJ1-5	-	CASSSSFLSNQPQHF	TGTGCCAGCAGTTCCTCGTTTCTGAGCAATCAGCCCCAGCATTTT
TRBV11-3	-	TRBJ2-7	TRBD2	CASSFGGAPYEQYF	TGTGCCAGCAGCTTCGGGGGGGCCCCCTACGAGCAGTACTTC
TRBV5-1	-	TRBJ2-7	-	CASSLEDPRITYEQYF	TGCGCCAGCAGCTTGGAAGACCCAAGGATAACCTACGAGCAGTACTTC
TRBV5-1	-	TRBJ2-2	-	CASSDSSGYAGELFF	TGCGCCAGCAGCGATAGTAGCGGTTACGCCGGGGAGCTGTTTTTT
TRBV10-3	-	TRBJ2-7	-	CAIKQLGNSYEQYF	TGTGCCATCAAGCAGCTTGGGAACTCCTACGAGCAGTACTTC
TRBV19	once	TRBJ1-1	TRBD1	CASSPIDRGSEAFF	TGTGCCAGTAGTCCGATCGACAGGGGGTCTGAAGCTTTCTTT
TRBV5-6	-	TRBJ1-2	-	CASSMDILYGYTF	TGTGCCAGCAGCATGGACATTTTATATGGCTACACCTTC
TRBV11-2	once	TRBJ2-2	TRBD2	CASSSLAGAGELFF	TGTGCCAGCAGCTCTCTAGCGGGAGCCGGGGAGCTGTTTTTT
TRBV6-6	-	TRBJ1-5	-	CASSADSYQPQHF	TGTGCCAGCAGTGCCGACAGTTACCAGCCCCAGCATTTT
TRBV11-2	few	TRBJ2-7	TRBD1	CASTYTPGQGYEQYF	TGTGCCAGTACTTATACTCCGGGACAGGGTTACGAGCAGTACTTC
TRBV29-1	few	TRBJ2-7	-	CSVKRDQYEQYF	TGCAGCGTTAAACGGGATCAGTACGAGCAGTACTTC
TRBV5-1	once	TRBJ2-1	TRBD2	CASSSPSGSSYNEQFF	TGCGCCAGCAGCTCCCCTAGCGGGAGCTCCTACAATGAGCAGTTCTTC
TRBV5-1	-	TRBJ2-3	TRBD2	CASSPSGGVGADTQYF	TGCGCCAGCAGCCCCTCCGGGGGGGTGGGCGCAGATACGCAGTATTTT